A selection of T cell receptor beta chains follows, all from one sample in a study of blood T cell repertoires in COVID-19. Sequencing used immunoSEQ multiplex PCR; TCRdb keeps in-frame clones, though not all of them. The data show 65,000 to 90,000 clones, with 82% seen just once and roughly 4.2% held by the top ten. The sequenced sample consisted of peripheral blood. The source is a woman aged 55-69 years with acute or convalescent COVID-19. Each CDR3 is given with its conserved first and last residue. The D gene is left open where the match is weak. Rows may omit the clone size; those that give it use once, few, many or a size class.

cdr3_nt	cdr3_aa	v_call	j_call	clone_size	d_call
TGTGCCAGCAGCCACCGGACAGAGAACTATGGCTACACCTTC	CASSHRTENYGYTF	TRBV7-2	TRBJ1-2	NA	NA
TGTGCCAGCAGCCCAGGGTCCGTTTCACCCCTCCACTTT	CASSPGSVSPLHF	TRBV6-5	TRBJ1-6	NA	NA
TGTGCCAGTAGTATGTACAGCAGGCCTAACTATGGCTACACCTTC	CASSMYSRPNYGYTF	TRBV19	TRBJ1-2	few	NA
TGTGCCAGCAGCTTATTCCCGCGATCCTACAATGAGCAGTTCTTC	CASSLFPRSYNEQFF	TRBV11-2	TRBJ2-1	NA	NA
TGCAGCGTTGAAGCGGGAGAGACCTACGAGCAGTACTTC	CSVEAGETYEQYF	TRBV29-1	TRBJ2-7	NA	NA
TGTGCCAGCAGTTTATGGTCAGGCTCAAGCAATCAGCCCCAGCATTTT	CASSLWSGSSNQPQHF	TRBV28	TRBJ1-5	NA	NA
TGTGCCAGCAGTTTACTAGCCACTGAAGCTTTCTTT	CASSLLATEAFF	TRBV28	TRBJ1-1	NA	NA
TGTGCCAGCAGCGAAGGGGGCTCAGTAGCGGTGAGCACAGATACGCAGTATTTT	CASSEGGSVAVSTDTQYF	TRBV6-1	TRBJ2-3	NA	NA
TGTGCCAGCTCACCACCTCCAGGGGGGAACACTGAAGCTTTCTTT	CASSPPPGGNTEAFF	TRBV18	TRBJ1-1	NA	TRBD1
TGTGCCAGCAACCCGACAGGGGGCGCAGGCAATGAGCAGTTCTTC	CASNPTGGAGNEQFF	TRBV6-5	TRBJ2-1	NA	TRBD1
TGTGCCAGCTCACCAGGACAGGGGCATCAGCCCCAGCATTTT	CASSPGQGHQPQHF	TRBV18	TRBJ1-5	NA	TRBD1
TGTGCCAGCAGCTCCCGGGACAGGGGTCTGGCTTTCTTT	CASSSRDRGLAFF	TRBV11-2	TRBJ1-1	once	TRBD1
TGCGCCAGCAGCCGGGACAGGGGGCACGAGCAGTACTTC	CASSRDRGHEQYF	TRBV5-1	TRBJ2-7	few	TRBD1
TGTGCCAGCAGTGAAGTATTTCAGGGGACAGATACGCAGTATTTT	CASSEVFQGTDTQYF	TRBV6-1	TRBJ2-3	few	NA
TGCAGCGTTGAAGTGACAGCGACTGAAGCTTTCTTT	CSVEVTATEAFF	TRBV29-1	TRBJ1-1	NA	NA
TGTGCCAGCAGTTTATTGGGGACAGGTGAAGCTTTCTTT	CASSLLGTGEAFF	TRBV27	TRBJ1-1	NA	TRBD1
TGTGCCACCAGTGGAGGCAGCAATCAGCCCCAGCATTTT	CATSGGSNQPQHF	TRBV24-1	TRBJ1-5	NA	NA
TGTGCCAGCAGCCAAGTTGCGGGAGTCCAAGAGACCCAGTACTTC	CASSQVAGVQETQYF	TRBV3-1/TRBV3-2	TRBJ2-5	NA	TRBD2
TGTGCCAGCAGCCACCGGACAGCACAAGAGACCCAGTACTTC	CASSHRTAQETQYF	TRBV7-9	TRBJ2-5	NA	NA
TGTGCCAGCCTAAGGGGGTCGGGGACTGAAGCTTTCTTT	CASLRGSGTEAFF	TRBV18	TRBJ1-1	NA	NA
TGTGCCAGCAAGGAGACAGAGAAAAACACTGAAGCTTTCTTT	CASKETEKNTEAFF	TRBV7-2	TRBJ1-1	NA	NA
TGTGCCAGCTCACCCCGGATATTGGGGCTAGACACTGAAGCTTTCTTT	CASSPRILGLDTEAFF	TRBV18	TRBJ1-1	NA	NA
TGCGCCAGCAGCTTACAGGGTATAACGACAGATACGCAGTATTTT	CASSLQGITTDTQYF	TRBV5-1	TRBJ2-3	NA	NA
TGTGCCAGCTCACCTTCAACAATGGGACAGGGGGCTTATGGCTACACCTTC	CASSPSTMGQGAYGYTF	TRBV18	TRBJ1-2	NA	TRBD1
TGTGCCAGTAGTTTGGGTGAAGACTTCTATGGCTACACCTTC	CASSLGEDFYGYTF	TRBV19	TRBJ1-2	NA	NA
TGTGCCAGCAGTGACTCTAGGGACTATTCCTACGAGCAGTACTTC	CASSDSRDYSYEQYF	TRBV6-4	TRBJ2-7	NA	TRBD2
TGTGCCAGCAGTTCCGGTCTAGCGGGAAGGATAGCAGATACGCAGTATTTT	CASSSGLAGRIADTQYF	TRBV27	TRBJ2-3	few	TRBD2
TGTGCCAGCAGCCCAGCCCGGGGGGCGAAAAATTCACCCCTCCACTTT	CASSPARGAKNSPLHF	TRBV28	TRBJ1-6	NA	NA
TGCGCCAGCAGCTTGGGCTCCTGGACAGGGGTATCGTTGAACACTGAAGCTTTCTTT	CASSLGSWTGVSLNTEAFF	TRBV5-1	TRBJ1-1	NA	TRBD1
TGTGCCTGGACCTTGGGGGGGAAAGGAACTGAAGCTTTCTTT	CAWTLGGKGTEAFF	TRBV30	TRBJ1-1	NA	NA
TGTGCCAGCAGCGGGCGGACGGAGGGAACCTACGAGCAGTACTTC	CASSGRTEGTYEQYF	TRBV5-4	TRBJ2-7	few	NA
TGTGCCAGCAGCCAAGGGACAGGGGGTGGTCGCACTGAAGCTTTCTTT	CASSQGTGGGRTEAFF	TRBV3-1/TRBV3-2	TRBJ1-1	NA	TRBD1
TGTGCCAGCAGTTTGGGAGGGAGCTCCTACGAGCAGTACTTC	CASSLGGSSYEQYF	TRBV28	TRBJ2-7	NA	TRBD2
TGTGCCAGCAGTGCGAGGATTAATACTCGGCGGACTGAAGCTTTCTTT	CASSARINTRRTEAFF	TRBV2	TRBJ1-1	few	NA
TGTGCCAGCAGCGTAGCTTCCTACAATGAGCAGTTCTTC	CASSVASYNEQFF	TRBV9	TRBJ2-1	NA	NA
TGTGCCAGCAGTGACCTGGCTTACTATGGCTACACCTTC	CASSDLAYYGYTF	TRBV6-1	TRBJ1-2	NA	NA
TGTGCCAGCAGTGTCCAGACAGGGTGGAATGAGCAGTTCTTC	CASSVQTGWNEQFF	TRBV6-2/TRBV6-3	TRBJ2-1	NA	TRBD1
TGTGCCAGTAGTACCCCCGCGGGACTTGAAGCTTTCTTT	CASSTPAGLEAFF	TRBV19	TRBJ1-1	NA	NA
TGTGCCAGCAGCCCATACGACATCGACAATGAGCAGTTCTTC	CASSPYDIDNEQFF	TRBV9	TRBJ2-1	NA	NA
TGCGCCAGCAGCCAAGGTGCTGGCGGGGGTGGCTTCGGTGAGCAGTTCTTC	CASSQGAGGGGFGEQFF	TRBV4-1	TRBJ2-1	few	TRBD2
TGCAGTGCTAGAGAGCAGGGCGAGCAGTACTTC	CSAREQGEQYF	TRBV20-1	TRBJ2-7	NA	NA
TGTGCCAGCAGTTTCAGGCAGGTTAATTCACCCCTCCACTTT	CASSFRQVNSPLHF	TRBV27	TRBJ1-6	NA	NA
TGTGCCAGCAGCTTCAGGGACAGACCGAACACCGGGGAGCTGTTTTTT	CASSFRDRPNTGELFF	TRBV11-2	TRBJ2-2	once	TRBD1
TGCGCCAGCAGCCAAGATCTGAGTTTCTCCTACAATGAGCAGTTCTTC	CASSQDLSFSYNEQFF	TRBV4-1	TRBJ2-1	once	NA
TGTGCCACCAGTGATCCGCGAGGGGCCAACGTCCTGACTTTC	CATSDPRGANVLTF	TRBV24-1	TRBJ2-6	NA	NA
TGTGCCAGCAGACTACTAGACACAGGGGGAACCGGGGAGCTGTTTTTT	CASRLLDTGGTGELFF	TRBV7-9	TRBJ2-2	NA	TRBD1
TGTGCCAGCAGCCTAGGTCGACTAGCGGGAATGGGTTACTTC	CASSLGRLAGMGYF	TRBV5-6	TRBJ2-5	NA	TRBD2
TGTGCCAGCAGCGGGACAGGGGGCGGTGAAAAACTGTTTTTT	CASSGTGGGEKLFF	TRBV9	TRBJ1-4	NA	TRBD1
TGTGCCAGCAGCTGGGGACAGGGGAGATACGAGCAGTACTTC	CASSWGQGRYEQYF	TRBV7-2	TRBJ2-7	NA	TRBD1
TGTGCCAGCAGTTACTCGATTACCGGGACTCCCGGTGGCTACACCTTC	CASSYSITGTPGGYTF	TRBV6-5	TRBJ1-2	few	NA
TGTGCCAGCAGCGTATCTCGGGACTCTATCTTGAACACTGAAGCTTTCTTT	CASSVSRDSILNTEAFF	TRBV9	TRBJ1-1	NA	NA
TGTGCCAGCAGTGAACCGAGGGGGCGAGCCTACGAGCAGTACTTC	CASSEPRGRAYEQYF	TRBV25-1	TRBJ2-7	once	TRBD1
TGTGCCAGCAGCGTGTACCGAGGGAGCGGAAACACCATATATTTT	CASSVYRGSGNTIYF	TRBV11-2	TRBJ1-3	NA	NA
TGTGCCAGCACCCAAGGGGATTCACCCCTCCACTTT	CASTQGDSPLHF	TRBV9	TRBJ1-6	NA	NA
TGTGCCAGCAGCTTAGACGTCTTCGGGTCCTACGAGCAGTACTTC	CASSLDVFGSYEQYF	TRBV11-2	TRBJ2-7	once	NA
TGTGCCAGCAGCCCCCGGACAGGGTCCTCGGAGACCCAGTACTTC	CASSPRTGSSETQYF	TRBV11-3	TRBJ2-5	NA	TRBD1
TGTGCCAGCAGCCCAGGACTAGCGGGAGGCAGTTGGGCCTACGAGCAGTACTTC	CASSPGLAGGSWAYEQYF	TRBV6-2/TRBV6-3	TRBJ2-7	few	TRBD2
TGTGCCAGCAGTCCCGGACTTTTGGGAAGTGGAACTAATGAAAAACTGTTTTTT	CASSPGLLGSGTNEKLFF	TRBV28	TRBJ1-4	NA	NA
TGTGCCAGCAGTTTACCAGGGACAGGAATGTACAATGAGCAGTTCTTC	CASSLPGTGMYNEQFF	TRBV28	TRBJ2-1	NA	TRBD1
TGCGCCAGCAGCCCGGACAGGCCAGACTATGGCTACACCTTC	CASSPDRPDYGYTF	TRBV5-1	TRBJ1-2	NA	TRBD1